The 30 T cell receptor beta chains below all came from one sample that was sequenced in a study of control samples from healthy donors and cancer patients. Sequencing used immunoSEQ multiplex PCR; TCRdb keeps in-frame clones, though not all of them. The table has over 45,000 clones, more than 70% seen once. The sequenced material came from PBMCs. The receptors shown here come from a middle-aged man with colorectal cancer.

The chain has TRBV7-9 and TRBJ1-2; 7 bases agree with TRBD1. Germline CDR1 is SEHNR and CDR2 is FQNEAQ (reference sequence). Trimming removed 5 bases from V and 4 bases from J; junction bases left unmatched: 13. This CDR3 is built from 16 residues. CDR3 sequence reads: CASSPLGRGPLYGYTF. CDR3 coding DNA: TGTGCCAGCAGCCCCCTCGGTAGGGGGCCACTCTATGGCTACACCTTC. The full variable domain, its missing parts supplied by reference TRBV7-9 and TRBJ1-2, is DTGVSQNPRHKITKRGQNVTFRCDPISEHNRLYWYRQTLGQGPEFLTYFQNEAQLEKSRLLSDRFSAERPKGSFSTLEIQRTEQGDSAMYLCASSPLGRGPLYGYTFGSGTRLTVV.

The rearrangement uses TRBV28 and TRBJ1-1, with D possibly matching TRBD1 (5 bases). The CDR3 sequence is 14 residues long. V lost 5 bases to trimming and J lost 10 bases, with 20 bases between them. Germline CDR1 MDHEN, CDR2 SYDVKM. Written as DNA, the CDR3 is TGTGCCAGCAGTCTACACGTGGGGACTTCGCCAGCTTTCTTT. Residues: CASSLHVGTSPAFF.

This clone was detected only once. The chain employs TRBV6-1 and TRBJ1-2, with D hard to call. V was shortened by 0 bases and J by 10 bases, with 15 bases between the two germline ends. CDR1 and CDR2 (germline): MNHNS, SASEGT. The CDR3 sequence is 14 residues long. The CDR3 DNA reads as TGTGCCAGCAGTGAAGCGGAAGAGGTCCCCTCCTACACCTTC. It translates to CASSEAEEVPSYTF.

The gene calls are TRBV6-5 and TRBJ1-1; TRBD1 matches at 9 bases. Looked up from germline, CDR1 is MNHEY and CDR2 is SVGAGI. The CDR3 is 15 amino acids. V lost 7 bases to trimming and J lost 5 bases; unmatched junction nucleotides: 11. In nucleotides, the CDR3 is TGTGCCAGCATCTCGTGGACAGGGGCGAGGACTGAAGCTTTCTTT. Protein: CASISWTGARTEAFF.

This CDR3 reads CASSFRVDTEAFF. In nucleotides, the CDR3 is TGTGCCAGCAGCTTCAGGGTTGACACTGAAGCTTTCTTT. This chain links TRBV7-9 with TRBJ1-1; a possible D gene is TRBD1 (5 bases). This CDR3 contains 13 residues. Looked up from germline, CDR1 is SEHNR and CDR2 is FQNEAQ (reference sequence). With 3 bases removed from V and 3 bases from J, the gap between germline ends came to 8 bases. The whole variable domain, filled in from reference TRBV7-9 and TRBJ1-1, reads DTGVSQNPRHKITKRGQNVTFRCDPISEHNRLYWYRQTLGQGPEFLTYFQNEAQLEKSRLLSDRFSAERPKGSFSTLEIQRTEQGDSAMYLCASSFRVDTEAFFGQGTRLTVV.

The chain has TRBV28 and TRBJ2-7; 14 nucleotides match TRBD2. The germline V gene encodes CDR1 MDHEN and CDR2 SYDVKM. The CDR3 covers 17 residues. V shed 6 bases, J shed 3 bases, and the junction held 10 bases outside the gene matches. The CDR3, as DNA: TGTGCCAGCAGCCCGGGACTAGCGGGAGAATTTTACTACGAGCAGTACTTC. This codes for CASSPGLAGEFYYEQYF.

The chain has TRBV5-4 and TRBJ2-7, with 9 bases lining up with TRBD1. This CDR3 has 14 amino acids. CDR1 and CDR2 from the germline V gene are SGHNT and YYREEE (reference sequence). Trimming removed 3 bases from V and 4 bases from J; junction bases left unmatched: 5. CDR3: CASSSDRGGYEQYF. The CDR3 coding sequence is TGTGCCAGCAGCTCCGACAGGGGGGGGTACGAGCAGTACTTC. The full variable domain, rest sourced from reference TRBV5-4 and TRBJ2-7, is ETGVTQSPTHLIKTRGQQVTLRCSSQSGHNTVSWYQQALGQGPQFIFQYYREEENGRGNFPPRFSGLQFPNYSSELNVNALELDDSALYLCASSSDRGGYEQYFGPGTRLTVT.

The chain combines TRBV7-9 with TRBJ2-1; D not certain. Germline CDR1 and CDR2: SEHNR and FQNEAQ (reference sequence). V was cut by 4 bases and J by 8 bases, with 3 bases left in between. CDR3 size: 10 residues. The CDR3 spells CASSWDEQFF. CDR3 sequence (DNA): TGTGCCAGCAGCTGGGATGAGCAGTTCTTC.

The rearrangement uses TRBV6-5 and TRBJ2-1; 7 nucleotides align to TRBD2. The CDR3 extends over 13 amino acids. CDR1 is MNHEY, CDR2 SVGAGI, per germline. CDR3 DNA: TGTGCAACACGGGGAGGGCCTCTGAATGAGCAGTTCTTC. Protein product: CATRGGPLNEQFF.

V is TRBV4-3 and J is TRBJ2-3; the match to TRBD2 covers 7 bases. Germline CDR1 reads LGHNA; CDR2 reads YSLEER. V shed 4 bases, J shed 0 bases, and the junction held 7 bases outside the gene matches. The length of the CDR3 is 16 residues. CDR3 coding DNA: TGCGCCAGCAGCCCGAACCTAGCGGAAAGCACAGATACGCAGTATTTT. It is translated as CASSPNLAESTDTQYF.

The V gene is TRBV4-1, the J gene TRBJ1-2; 8 nucleotides agree with TRBD1. Germline-derived CDR1 and CDR2 are MGHRA and YSYEKL. After removal of 0 bases from V and 8 bases from J, the junction contained 8 bases not matched to a gene. The CDR3 runs 15 residues. The CDR3 coding sequence is TGCGCCAGCAGCCAAGACGGGCAGGGGGCAGGGGGCTACACCTTC. Translated: CASSQDGQGAGGYTF.

This rearrangement joins TRBV9 to TRBJ2-6, with D hard to call. Trimming shortened V by 4 bases and J by 0 bases, and 20 bases separated the two germline ends. Germline V CDR1 and CDR2: SGDLS, YYNGEE. The CDR3 totals 19 residues. Here the CDR3 DNA reads TGTGCCAGCAGCCACGTCGGCCCCTCGACTCGCTCTGGGGCCAACGTCCTGACTTTC. Its translation: CASSHVGPSTRSGANVLTF.

The rearrangement links TRBV6-6 to TRBJ2-1, with 10 bases lining up with TRBD2. From germline, CDR1 is MNHNY and CDR2 SVGAGI (reference sequence). The CDR3 contains 14 residues. Germline trimming cut 10 bases from V and 7 bases from J; bases unmatched to any gene: 10. The CDR3 DNA reads as TGTGCCACCTGGGAGGGAGCGGGAGGGAATGAGCAGTTCTTC. Translation: CATWEGAGGNEQFF.

This chain connects TRBV7-8 to TRBJ1-2, with D possibly matching TRBD1 (5 bases). The CDR3 has 13 residues. Trimming pared 4 bases from V and 3 bases from J, leaving 9 bases between. Per the germline V gene, CDR1 is SGHVS and CDR2 is FQNEAQ. The CDR3 DNA reads as TGTGCCAGCAGCTCGTGGGGGGACTATGGCTACACCTTC. Its translation is CASSSWGDYGYTF. Combining the CDR3 with reference TRBV7-8 and TRBJ1-2 gives the whole variable domain GAGVSQSPRYKVAKRGQDVALRCDPISGHVSLFWYQQALGQGPEFLTYFQNEAQLDKSGLPSDRFFAERPEGSVSTLKIQRTQQEDSAVYLCASSSWGDYGYTFGSGTRLTVV.

The rearrangement uses TRBV5-1 and TRBJ1-1, with D hard to call. V lost 0 bases and J lost 2, with 14 bases in between. This CDR3 region has 16 residues. Germline V gene lookup returns CDR1 SGHRS and CDR2 YFSETQ. The CDR3: CASSLATEPKNTEAFF. CDR3 sequence (DNA): TGCGCCAGCAGCTTGGCGACGGAACCAAAAAACACTGAAGCTTTCTTT.

This chain uses TRBV28 with TRBJ1-2, with D hard to call. CDR1 is MDHEN, CDR2 SYDVKM, per germline. The V gene lost 4 bases and the J gene lost 6 bases, with 6 bases spanning the gap. The CDR3 extends over 11 amino acids. CDR3 loop: CASSSLNGYTF. Written as DNA, the CDR3 is TGTGCCAGCAGTTCACTCAATGGCTACACCTTC.

The rearrangement links TRBV27 to TRBJ2-3, with D hard to call. Germline CDR1 and CDR2: MNHEY and SMNVEV (reference sequence). The CDR3 has 13 amino acids. The V end lost 3 bases, the J end lost 7 bases, and 11 bases lay between the germline ends. CDR3 nucleotides: TGTGCCAGCAGTTTTCTAGGGCAAAATACGCAGTATTTT. It codes for CASSFLGQNTQYF.

The J gene is TRBJ2-7, the V gene TRBV13; weak D call: TRBD2 (5 bases). The CDR3 totals 13 residues. V lost 5 bases and J lost 1, with 9 bases in between. CDR1 is PRHDT, CDR2 FYEKMQ, per germline (reference sequence). The CDR3, as DNA: TGTGCCAGCAGCCAGGAGGAGTCCTACGAGCAGTACTTC. Its protein is CASSQEESYEQYF.

The gene calls are TRBV7-3 and TRBJ2-7; 9 positions match TRBD1. Germline CDR1 is SGHTA and CDR2 is FQGTGA. After removal of 5 bases from V and 1 base from J, the junction contained 6 bases not matched to a gene. The CDR3 extends over 15 amino acids. CDR3 nucleotides: TGTGCCAGCAGCCCGGGACAGGGTCTATCCTACGAGCAGTACTTC. Translated, it gives CASSPGQGLSYEQYF.

The chain links TRBV24-1 to TRBJ2-3; TRBD1 agrees at 7 bases. This CDR3 has 14 amino acids. Trimming at V came to 4 bases and at J to 5 bases, leaving 5 bases not matched to a gene. Germline values: CDR1 KGHDR, CDR2 SFDVKD. Here the CDR3 reads CATSDPRGLDTQYF. The CDR3 DNA reads TGTGCCACCAGTGACCCGAGGGGGCTAGATACGCAGTATTTT.

The V gene is TRBV14, the J gene TRBJ2-1; 7 bases are a match to TRBD2. V lost 0 bases to trimming and J lost 4 bases; unmatched junction nucleotides: 12. CDR1 and CDR2 from the germline V gene are SGHDN and FVKESK. The CDR3 totals 18 residues. The CDR3 sequence is CASSQDSVGGYGYNEQFF. The DNA for the CDR3 is TGTGCCAGCAGCCAAGATTCAGTGGGGGGGTACGGATACAATGAGCAGTTCTTC.

The chain carries TRBV9 and TRBJ2-7; D not resolved. CDR3 length equals 14 residues. Per germline, CDR1 SGDLS and CDR2 YYNGEE. Trimming stripped 0 bases from V and 3 bases from J, with 10 bases between. CDR3 bases: TGTGCCAGCAGCGTAGGTATTGGGAACTACGAGCAGTACTTC. Its translation: CASSVGIGNYEQYF.

The rearrangement uses TRBV5-4 and TRBJ2-7; the match to TRBD1 covers 8 bases. The CDR3 has 15 amino acids. The V gene end was trimmed by 4 bases and the J gene end by 3 bases; junction bases not matched to a gene: 9. Germline values: CDR1 SGHNT, CDR2 YYREEE (reference sequence). Here the CDR3 DNA reads TGTGCCAGCAGCCTTCCAGGACAGGGTGGCTACGAGCAGTACTTC. Translation: CASSLPGQGGYEQYF.

This chain joins TRBV9 and TRBJ1-4; D is unresolved. The CDR3 sequence is 15 residues long. Trimming removed 0 bases from V and 6 bases from J, with 12 bases in between. The germline gives CDR1 SGDLS, CDR2 YYNGEE. The CDR3 DNA reads as TGTGCCAGCAGCGTAGATGAGGGAGCCGATGAAAAACTGTTTTTT. Translation gives CASSVDEGADEKLFF.

V is TRBV30 and J is TRBJ1-5; 8 bases match TRBD1. CDR3 size: 13 residues. J gave up 7 bases and V 3 bases, and 5 bases lay outside the gene matches. Germline CDR1 reads GTSNPN; CDR2 reads SVGIG (reference sequence). CDR3 in DNA: TGTGCCTGGAGGGGGACAGGTAAACAGCCCCAGCATTTT. Amino acids: CAWRGTGKQPQHF.

The table lists this clone with a count of one. The CDR3 bases are TGTGCCAGCAGCTTAGACAGTTCGAACTATGGCTACACCTTC. This translates into CASSLDSSNYGYTF. The chain combines TRBV11-3 with TRBJ1-2; D is ambiguous. V was clipped by 0 bases and J by 2 bases, with 7 bases between them. CDR1 and CDR2 (germline): SGHNT, YENEEA. This CDR3 spans 14 amino acids.

V and J are TRBV19 and TRBJ2-1, with TRBD2 as a possible D gene (5 bases). CDR1 and CDR2 (germline): LNHDA, SQIVND (reference sequence). Trimming took off 5 bases at V and 2 bases at J, with 13 bases between the two ends. The CDR3 spans 15 residues. This CDR3 reads CASSVDPGAYNEQFF. CDR3 coding DNA: TGTGCCAGTAGTGTCGACCCCGGGGCCTACAATGAGCAGTTCTTC.

V and J are TRBV6-5 and TRBJ2-5, with D uncertain. The CDR3 covers 14 residues. Trimming cost V 0 bases and J 2 bases, with 7 bases left between them. The germline V gene encodes CDR1 MNHEY and CDR2 SVGAGI. In nucleotides, the CDR3 is TGTGCCAGCAGTTACTCATCGTCTCAAGAGACCCAGTACTTC. Its protein is CASSYSSSQETQYF.

The chain employs TRBV7-2 and TRBJ2-1; TRBD2 is a possible D gene (6 bases). V was shortened by 5 bases and J by 13 bases, with 15 bases between the two germline ends. Germline CDR1 and CDR2: SGHTA and FQGNSA. The CDR3 totals 12 residues. The CDR3 sequence is CASSTHGGGQFF. Written as DNA, the CDR3 is TGTGCCAGCAGCACCCATGGGGGAGGACAGTTCTTC.

The chain couples TRBV5-1 to TRBJ1-1; D is unresolved. In germline, CDR1 is SGHRS, CDR2 YFSETQ. There are 14 residues in the CDR3. Deletions cut 7 bases from V and 4 bases from J, with 17 bases between. CDR3 sequence reads: CASRREGSSTEAFF. CDR3 DNA sequence: TGCGCCAGCCGTCGCGAGGGATCGAGCACTGAAGCTTTCTTT.